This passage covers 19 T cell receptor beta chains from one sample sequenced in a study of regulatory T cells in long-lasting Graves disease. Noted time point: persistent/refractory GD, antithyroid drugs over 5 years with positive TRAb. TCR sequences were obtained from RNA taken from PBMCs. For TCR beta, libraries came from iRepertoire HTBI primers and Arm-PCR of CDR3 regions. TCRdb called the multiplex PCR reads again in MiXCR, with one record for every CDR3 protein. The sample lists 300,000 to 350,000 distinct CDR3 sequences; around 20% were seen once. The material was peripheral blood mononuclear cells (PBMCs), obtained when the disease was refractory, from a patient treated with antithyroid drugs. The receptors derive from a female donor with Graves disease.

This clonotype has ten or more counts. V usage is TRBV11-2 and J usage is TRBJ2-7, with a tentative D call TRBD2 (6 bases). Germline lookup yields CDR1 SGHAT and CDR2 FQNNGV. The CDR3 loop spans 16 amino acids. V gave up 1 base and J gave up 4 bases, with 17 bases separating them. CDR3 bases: TGTGCCAGCAGCTTAGCGCCGGGACTTGACATTTACGAGCAGTACTTC. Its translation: CASSLAPGLDIYEQYF.

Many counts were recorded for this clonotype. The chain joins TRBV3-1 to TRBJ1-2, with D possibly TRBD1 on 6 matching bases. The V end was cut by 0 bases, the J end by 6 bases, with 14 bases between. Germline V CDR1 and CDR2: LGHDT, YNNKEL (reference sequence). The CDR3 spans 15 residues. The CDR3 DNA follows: TGTGCCAGCAGCCAAGAAAGAGAGAGGGGGAATGGCTACACCTTC. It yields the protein CASSQERERGNGYTF.

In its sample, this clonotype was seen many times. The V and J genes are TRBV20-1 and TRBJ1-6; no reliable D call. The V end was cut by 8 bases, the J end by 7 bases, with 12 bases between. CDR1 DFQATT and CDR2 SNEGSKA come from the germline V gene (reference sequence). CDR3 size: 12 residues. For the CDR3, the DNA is TGCAGTACCACCACTGGGAATTCACCCCTCCACTTT. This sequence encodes CSTTTGNSPLHF.

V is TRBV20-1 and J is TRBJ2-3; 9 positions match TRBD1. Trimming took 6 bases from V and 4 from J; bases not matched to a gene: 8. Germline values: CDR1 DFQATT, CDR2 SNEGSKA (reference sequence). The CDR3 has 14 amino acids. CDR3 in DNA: TGCAGTGCAGGCCTCACAGGGGGCGCAGATACGCAGTATTTT. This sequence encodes CSAGLTGGADTQYF.

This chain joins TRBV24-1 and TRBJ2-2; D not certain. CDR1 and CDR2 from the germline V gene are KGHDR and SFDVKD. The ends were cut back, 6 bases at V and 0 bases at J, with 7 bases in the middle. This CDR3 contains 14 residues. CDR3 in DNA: TGTGCCACCAGTCCCGCCGCGAACACCGGGGAGCTGTTTTTT. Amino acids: CATSPAANTGELFF.

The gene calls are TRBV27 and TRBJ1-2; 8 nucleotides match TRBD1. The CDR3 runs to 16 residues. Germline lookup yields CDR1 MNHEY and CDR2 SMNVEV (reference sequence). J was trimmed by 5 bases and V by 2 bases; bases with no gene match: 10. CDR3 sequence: CASSLAGGRIGYGYTF. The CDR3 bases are TGTGCCAGCAGTTTAGCAGGGGGCCGGATCGGGTATGGCTACACCTTC.

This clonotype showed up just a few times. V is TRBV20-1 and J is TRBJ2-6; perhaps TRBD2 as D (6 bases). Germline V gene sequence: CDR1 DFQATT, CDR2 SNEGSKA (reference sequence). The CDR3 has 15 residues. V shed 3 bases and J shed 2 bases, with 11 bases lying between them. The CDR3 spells CSARIRLAGANVLTF. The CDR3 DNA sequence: TGCAGTGCTAGGATCCGACTAGCTGGGGCCAACGTCCTGACTTTC.

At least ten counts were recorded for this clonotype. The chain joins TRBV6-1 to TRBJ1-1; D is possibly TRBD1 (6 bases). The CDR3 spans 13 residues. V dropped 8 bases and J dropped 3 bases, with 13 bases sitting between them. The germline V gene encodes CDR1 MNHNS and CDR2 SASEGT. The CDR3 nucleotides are TGTGCCAGCCACCCTGGGGGCTACACTGAAGCTTTCTTT. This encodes CASHPGGYTEAFF.

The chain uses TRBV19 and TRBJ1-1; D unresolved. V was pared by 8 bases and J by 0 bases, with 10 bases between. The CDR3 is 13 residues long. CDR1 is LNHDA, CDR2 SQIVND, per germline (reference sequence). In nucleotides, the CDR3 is TGTGCCAGTGTGAAACAGTTGAACACTGAAGCTTTCTTT. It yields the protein CASVKQLNTEAFF.

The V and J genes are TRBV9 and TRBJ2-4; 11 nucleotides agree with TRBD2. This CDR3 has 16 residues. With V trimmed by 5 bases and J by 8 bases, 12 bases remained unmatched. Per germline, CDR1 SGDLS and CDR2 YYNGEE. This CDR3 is CASSIGLAGDRDIQYF. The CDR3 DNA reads TGTGCCAGCAGTATCGGACTAGCGGGTGACAGAGACATTCAGTACTTC.

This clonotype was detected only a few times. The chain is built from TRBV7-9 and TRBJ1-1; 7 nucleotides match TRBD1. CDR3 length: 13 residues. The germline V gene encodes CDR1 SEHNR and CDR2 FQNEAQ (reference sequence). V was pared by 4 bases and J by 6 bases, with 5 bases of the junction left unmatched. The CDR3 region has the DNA TGTGCCAGCAGCTCCACAGGGGTCTCTGAAGCTTTCTTT. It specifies CASSSTGVSEAFF.

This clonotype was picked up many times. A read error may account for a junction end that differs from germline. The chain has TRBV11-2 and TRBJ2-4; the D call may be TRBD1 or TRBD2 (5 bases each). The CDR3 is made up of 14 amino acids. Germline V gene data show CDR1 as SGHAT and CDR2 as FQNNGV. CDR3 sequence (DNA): TGTGCCAGCAGCGTAGAGGGGTTGAGAGACATTCAGTACTTC. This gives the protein CASSVEGLRDIQYF.

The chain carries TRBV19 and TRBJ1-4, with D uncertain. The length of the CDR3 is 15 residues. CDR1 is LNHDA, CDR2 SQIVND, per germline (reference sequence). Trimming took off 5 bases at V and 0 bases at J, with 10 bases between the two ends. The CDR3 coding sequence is TGTGCCAGTAGTTCGTCTTATGCAACTAATGAAAAACTGTTTTTT. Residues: CASSSSYATNEKLFF.

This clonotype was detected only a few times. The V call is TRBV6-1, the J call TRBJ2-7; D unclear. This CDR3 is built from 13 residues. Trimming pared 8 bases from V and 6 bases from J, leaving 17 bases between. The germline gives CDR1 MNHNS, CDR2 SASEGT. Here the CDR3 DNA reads TGTGCCAGCCTGGTGAGGAAGGGATCCGAGCAGTACTTC. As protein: CASLVRKGSEQYF.

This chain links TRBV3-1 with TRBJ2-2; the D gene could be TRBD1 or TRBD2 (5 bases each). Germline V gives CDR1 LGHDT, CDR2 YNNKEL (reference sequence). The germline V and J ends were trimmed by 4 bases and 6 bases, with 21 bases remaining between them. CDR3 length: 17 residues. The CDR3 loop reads CASSPPPAVTGPGELFF. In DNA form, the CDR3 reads TGTGCCAGCAGCCCCCCCCCTGCCGTAACGGGACCCGGGGAGCTGTTTTTT. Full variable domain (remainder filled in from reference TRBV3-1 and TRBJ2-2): DTAVSQTPKYLVTQMGNDKSIKCEQNLGHDTMYWYKQDSKKFLKIMFSYNNKELIINETVPNRFSPKSPDKAHLNLHINSLELGDSAVYFCASSPPPAVTGPGELFFGEGSRLTVL.

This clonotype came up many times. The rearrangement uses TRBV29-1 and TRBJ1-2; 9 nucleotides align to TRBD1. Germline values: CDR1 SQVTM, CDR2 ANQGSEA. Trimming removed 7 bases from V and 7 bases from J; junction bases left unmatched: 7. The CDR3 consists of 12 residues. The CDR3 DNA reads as TGCAGCGCAGAACAGGGGGCTCGTGGCTACACCTTC. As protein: CSAEQGARGYTF. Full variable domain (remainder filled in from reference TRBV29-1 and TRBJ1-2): SAVISQKPSRDICQRGTSLTIQCQVDSQVTMMFWYRQQPGQSLTLIATANQGSEATYESGFVIDKFPISRPNLTFSTLTVSNMSPEDSSIYLCSAEQGARGYTFGSGTRLTVV.

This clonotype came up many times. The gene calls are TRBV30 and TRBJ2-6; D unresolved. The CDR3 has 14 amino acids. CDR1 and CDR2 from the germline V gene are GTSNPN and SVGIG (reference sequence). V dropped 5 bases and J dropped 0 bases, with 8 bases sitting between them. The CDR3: CAWDRSSGANVLTF. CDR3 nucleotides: TGTGCCTGGGACCGGAGCTCTGGGGCCAACGTCCTGACTTTC.

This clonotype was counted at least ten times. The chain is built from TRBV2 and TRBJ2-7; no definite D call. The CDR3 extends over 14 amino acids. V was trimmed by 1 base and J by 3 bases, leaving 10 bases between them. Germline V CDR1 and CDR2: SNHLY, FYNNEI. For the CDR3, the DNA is TGTGCCAGCAGTGAAGTTGGCCAAGACTACGAGCAGTACTTC. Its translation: CASSEVGQDYEQYF. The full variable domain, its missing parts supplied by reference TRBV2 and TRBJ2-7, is EPEVTQTPSHQVTQMGQEVILRCVPISNHLYFYWYRQILGQKVEFLVSFYNNEISEKSEIFDDQFSVERPDGSNFTLKIRSTKLEDSAMYFCASSEVGQDYEQYFGPGTRLTVT.

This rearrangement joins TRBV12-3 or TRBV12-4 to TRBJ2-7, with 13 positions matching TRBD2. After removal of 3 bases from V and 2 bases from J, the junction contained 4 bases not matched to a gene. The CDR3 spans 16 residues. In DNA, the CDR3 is TGTGCCAGCAGTTTTACTAGCGGGAGGGCTGCCTACGAGCAGTACTTC. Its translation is CASSFTSGRAAYEQYF.